This T cell receptor beta chain was recovered during a study of blood T cell repertoires in COVID-19. Study background: Some COVID-19 samples were acute and others convalescent; all came from the United States, Italy and Spain. The cDNA or gDNA used as material had been derived from T cells, B-cell-depleted T cells, or PBMCs.

CDR3 length: 16 residues. V trimming: 1 base; J trimming: 7 bases; junction bases outside the gene matches: 6. The germline V gene has CDR1 WNHNN and CDR2 SYGVQD (reference sequence). Cohort 3 donors counted as recovered after two negative PCRs, clearance, or resolved symptoms. This table comes from immunoSEQ multiplex PCR, and its TCRdb copy is limited to in-frame clones, with some not included. The sample has 85,000 to 130,000 clones, 80% to 90% seen once; the top ten hold 2% to 3%. The J gene is TRBJ2-1, the V gene TRBV10-1, with 11 bases aligning to TRBD1. The receptor's source is a woman between 50 and 59 years old who had recovered from COVID-19. Material: PBMCs or T cells enriched from blood (not recorded which). DNA for the CDR3: TGCGCCAGCAGTGAGTTGGGGACAGGGGGTTTGAATGAGCAGTTCTTC. Translating it yields CASSELGTGGLNEQFF.